The source of this TCR beta chain is a study of cytomegalovirus exposure and HLA in healthy donors. General observations from the study: Later analysis suggested links between common viral pathogens and several top significant clusters. Sequencing depth roughly uniform across donors was assumed in presence/absence analyses.

In regard to this clone: The antigen is unknown.

The study ran its PCR with 60 Vbeta and 13 Jbeta primers. Measured with immunoSEQ multiplex PCR; TCRdb has only the in-frame clones, and not every one. The sample is made up of just over 40,000 clones, and the top ten hold 6.2% of it. This sequence originates from a man aged 25 to 40 in good health and CMV-seronegative. Sequencing input: PBMCs.

CDR3 nucleotides: TGCAGCGTCGCAGAAGCCCTGCGGGGGGGGGAGCTGTTTTTT. Amino acids: CSVAEALRGGELFF. The V gene is TRBV29-1, the J gene TRBJ2-2; 7 positions agree with TRBD2. CDR3 size: 14 residues. In germline, CDR1 is SQVTM, CDR2 ANQGSEA. The V and J ends lost 6 bases and 8 bases, in that order; junction bases with no gene match: 12.